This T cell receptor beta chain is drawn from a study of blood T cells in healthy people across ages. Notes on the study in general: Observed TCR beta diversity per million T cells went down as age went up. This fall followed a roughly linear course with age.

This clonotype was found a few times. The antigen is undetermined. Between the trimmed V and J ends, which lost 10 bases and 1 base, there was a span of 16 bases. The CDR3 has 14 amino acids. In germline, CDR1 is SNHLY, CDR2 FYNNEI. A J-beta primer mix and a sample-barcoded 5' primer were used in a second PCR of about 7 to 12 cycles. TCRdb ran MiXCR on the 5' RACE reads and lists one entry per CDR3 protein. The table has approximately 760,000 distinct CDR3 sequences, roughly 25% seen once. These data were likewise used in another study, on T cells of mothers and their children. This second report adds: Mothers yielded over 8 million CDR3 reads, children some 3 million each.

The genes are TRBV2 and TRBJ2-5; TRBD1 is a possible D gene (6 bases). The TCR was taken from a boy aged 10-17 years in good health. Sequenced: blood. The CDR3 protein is CATSGRGGQETQYF. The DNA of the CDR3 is TGTGCCACCTCGGGCAGGGGCGGCCAAGAGACCCAGTACTTC.